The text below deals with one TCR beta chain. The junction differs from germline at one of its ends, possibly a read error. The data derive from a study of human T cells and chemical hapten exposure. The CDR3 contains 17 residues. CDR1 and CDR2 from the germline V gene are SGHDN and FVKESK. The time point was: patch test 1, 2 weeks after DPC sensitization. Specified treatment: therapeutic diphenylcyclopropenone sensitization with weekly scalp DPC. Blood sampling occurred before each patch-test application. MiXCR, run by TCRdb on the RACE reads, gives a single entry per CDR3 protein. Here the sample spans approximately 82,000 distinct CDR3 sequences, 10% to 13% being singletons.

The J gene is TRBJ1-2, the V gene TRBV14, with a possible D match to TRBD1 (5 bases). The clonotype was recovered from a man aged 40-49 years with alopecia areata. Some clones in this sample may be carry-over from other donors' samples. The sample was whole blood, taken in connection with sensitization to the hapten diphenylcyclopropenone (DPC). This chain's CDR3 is CASSQGHRFSITMAVAF. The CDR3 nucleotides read TGTGCCAGCAGCCAAGGTCACAGGTTTTCAATAACTATGGCTGTTGCCTTC.